This record covers a single T cell receptor beta chain. V lost 8 bases and J lost 4; bases outside the gene matches: 1. Per germline, CDR1 SGHRS and CDR2 YFSETQ. The CDR3 length is 12 residues. The data originate from a study of blood T cell repertoires in COVID-19. Original analysis: Amplification with reference gene primers provided the estimates of nucleated cell counts. Some clones are missing from TCRdb's copy, which holds only in-frame ones; the method was immunoSEQ multiplex PCR. From that table come the V and J calls and clone size; the DNA was used to work out D and trimming. The repertoire has 250,000 to 300,000 clones, approximately 86% of them found once; the top ten carry around 13%. Those enrolled in Seattle joined during active infection and were followed longitudinally afterward.

The chain combines TRBV5-1 with TRBJ2-2; 8 bases fit TRBD1. Material for sequencing was peripheral blood. This receptor was taken from a woman in her 70s with COVID-19, enrolled during active disease. As DNA, the CDR3 is TGCGCCAGTACAGGGGGCACCGGGGAGCTGTTTTTT. Protein: CASTGGTGELFF.